One T cell receptor (beta chain) is described in this entry. Its antigen is still unknown. Base qualities are missing; no much larger clone stands one base away. The library was prepared using the immunoSEQ multiplex PCR assay. On the study's bioinformatics: A statistical classification framework was built for diagnosing cytomegalovirus status from the catalog of TCR beta chain sequences. TCRdb provides this immuneACCESS table in a form limited to in-frame rearrangements. Some clones are lacking; in checked studies, under half of them reflect an unresolved V gene, and why the rest are absent is not known. V and J calls and clone size follow that table, whereas D and trimming were derived from the DNA. This sample comprises about 98,000 clones, around 88% of them detected only once. The top ten clonotypes cover approximately 4% of the sample. Trimming at the junction amounts to 2 bases on V and 7 bases on J, and the germline ends lie 18 bases apart. The CDR3 contains 15 residues, cysteine and phenylalanine counted. Only the CDR3 part of the read is kept: 45 bases, read in frame from the first base. Taken from the germline V gene, the CDR1 and CDR2 loops are SGDLS and YYNGEE.

The donors belonged to the validation cohort of 120 subjects, which was separate from the roughly 670-subject first cohort. This entry comes from a study of cytomegalovirus exposure and HLA in healthy donors (TCRdb year 2017). Describing the broader study: According to a later analysis, one platform produced both the roughly 110 validation repertoires and the 666 repertoires of the first cohort. The study was designed to test whether signatures of past pathogen exposure could be identified by cataloging public T cell receptors. A separate validation cohort of about 110 different subjects was used in addition to the 666-subject first cohort. The study combined high-throughput TCR immunosequencing, statistical association of individual TCRs with disease status, and machine learning to predict cytomegalovirus infection status.

Here is what the overall study found, with its caveats: In vitro tests confirmed that a few of the cytomegalovirus-associated TCR beta chains recognize cytomegalovirus antigens. Across donors, most TCR sequences were observed very rarely, whereas some public TCRs were present in many individuals. Subsequent analysis determined that TCRs grouped into clusters in the first cohort also showed a tendency toward co-occurrence across the 130 or so validation repertoires, and about 93% of cluster scores exceeded 0. A later analysis had no HLA typing for the validation cohort, so co-occurrence there was scored across all 120 or so repertoires. The authors suggested that the approach could potentially be generalized to other disease states and immunological phenotypes. Cytomegalovirus status was reported to be diagnosed by the classifier with high specificity and sensitivity in both the original and validation cohorts. In the study, approximately 160 TCR beta chains were listed as associated with cytomegalovirus.

This clonotype was obtained from a woman between 25 and 40 years old in good health and CMV-seronegative. The receptor chain draws on TRBV9 and TRBJ1-2; TRBD1 is a weak D gene call, 6 bases matching. The sequenced sample was PBMCs. The DNA sequence is given as TGTGCCAGCAGCGTCTTCGACAGGCATGGGGGTGGCTACACCTTC. This yields the protein CASSVFDRHGGGYTF.